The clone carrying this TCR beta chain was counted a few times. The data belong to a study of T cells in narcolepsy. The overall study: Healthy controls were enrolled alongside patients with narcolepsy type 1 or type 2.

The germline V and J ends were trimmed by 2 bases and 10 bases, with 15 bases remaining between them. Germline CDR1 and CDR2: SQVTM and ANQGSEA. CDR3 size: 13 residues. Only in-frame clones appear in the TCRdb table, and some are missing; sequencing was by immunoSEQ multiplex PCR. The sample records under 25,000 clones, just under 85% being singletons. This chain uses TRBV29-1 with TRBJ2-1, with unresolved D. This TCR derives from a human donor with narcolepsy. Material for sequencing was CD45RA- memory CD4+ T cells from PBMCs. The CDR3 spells CSVEYRPREEQFF. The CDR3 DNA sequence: TGCAGCGTTGAATATAGGCCTAGGGAAGAGCAGTTCTTC.